This note documents a single TCR beta chain sequence. The source material, RNA transcripts, was used to amplify TCR beta CDR3 regions. A first-round RT-PCR of the TCR CDR3 used the HTBI primer set. TCRdb re-derived calls from the multiplex PCR reads in MiXCR, one entry per CDR3 protein. In the table there are roughly 130,000 distinct CDR3 sequences, more than 20% of which are singletons. The sample comes from a study of T cells in Graves' hyperthyroidism and ophthalmopathy. Unmatched junction bases numbered 10, after V lost 4 bases and J lost 4 bases. The CDR3 covers 15 residues. Germline CDR1 is DFQATT and CDR2 is SNEGSKA (reference sequence).

The sequenced material came from blood. The clonotype comes from a woman between 50 and 59 years old with Graves' hyperthyroidism that later progressed to Graves' ophthalmopathy. V is TRBV20-1 and J is TRBJ2-1, with 7 bases that match TRBD1. The CDR3, as DNA: TGCAGTGCTACTCGGACAGGTCTGTCGTACAATGAGCAGTTCTTC. This codes for CSATRTGLSYNEQFF.